The clone carrying this T cell receptor (beta chain) appeared many times. Germline V gene data show CDR1 as SQVTM and CDR2 as ANQGSEA. The ends were cut back, 1 base at V and 5 bases at J, with 14 bases in the middle. This CDR3 has 14 residues. These data are taken from a study of T cells in Graves' hyperthyroidism and ophthalmopathy. RNA transcripts gave rise to amplified TCR beta CDR3 regions. HTBI primers drove first-round RT-PCR of the TCR CDR3. TCRdb re-called the multiplex PCR reads through MiXCR, storing one row per CDR3 protein. Of about 660,000 distinct CDR3 sequences in the sample, 45% were seen once.

This chain connects TRBV29-1 to TRBJ2-5; D is perhaps TRBD1 or TRBD2 (6 bases each). Specimen: peripheral blood or thyroid tissue (not recorded which). The source is an adult man with Graves' disease, either hyperthyroidism or ophthalmopathy (not recorded which). The CDR3 loop reads CSVEGGAIEETQYF. The CDR3 bases are TGCAGCGTTGAAGGGGGGGCGATCGAGGAGACCCAGTACTTC. Variable domain in full (rest from reference TRBV29-1 and TRBJ2-5): SAVISQKPSRDICQRGTSLTIQCQVDSQVTMMFWYRQQPGQSLTLIATANQGSEATYESGFVIDKFPISRPNLTFSTLTVSNMSPEDSSIYLCSVEGGAIEETQYFGPGTRLLVL.